This T cell receptor beta chain was identified in a study of blood T cell repertoires in COVID-19. Overall study context: Collection of acute and convalescent COVID-19 samples took place in the United States, Italy and Spain.

Trimming removed 5 bases from V and 7 bases from J, with 20 bases in between. CDR3 length: 16 amino acids. Germline CDR1 reads LGHDT; CDR2 reads YNNKEL (reference sequence). Clones were read by immunoSEQ multiplex PCR, and TCRdb kept only the in-frame ones, dropping some. This repertoire shows around 150,000 clones, 70% to 80% found once; its top ten account for approximately 9%. This clonotype was obtained from a woman aged 45-60 years with active or convalescent COVID-19. V is TRBV3-1 (or the pseudogene TRBV3-2) and J is TRBJ1-4; D perhaps matches TRBD1 (6 bases). The sequencing sample was made of peripheral blood. CDR3 DNA sequence: TGTGCCAGCAGCTGGACAGCCCAAACGTTTTGTGAAAAACTGTTTTTT. It encodes CASSWTAQTFCEKLFF.